This T cell receptor beta chain originates from a study of cytomegalovirus exposure and HLA in healthy donors. The PCR made use of 60 Vbeta and 13 Jbeta primers. The assay was immunoSEQ multiplex PCR, and TCRdb's table has in-frame clones only and misses some. The data contain some 120,000 clones, approximately 80% of them singletons. The junction had 24 bases not matched to a gene; V was cut back by 9 bases and J by 4 bases. The length of the CDR3 is 18 residues. Per germline, CDR1 SGDLS and CDR2 YYNGEE. The receptor comes from a woman aged 18-29 years in good health and CMV-seropositive. The specimen was PBMCs. The chain links TRBV9 to TRBJ1-2; 7 bases are a match to TRBD1. The CDR3 loop reads CANSYSGGMGQPFYGYTF. The DNA of the CDR3 is TGTGCCAACAGTTACAGTGGGGGGATGGGACAGCCCTTCTATGGCTACACCTTC.